Listed here is a single T cell receptor (beta chain). These data are taken from a study of blood T cell repertoires in COVID-19. Overall study: In each case, the material was cDNA or gDNA derived from T cells, B-cell-depleted T cells, or PBMCs.

Generated by immunoSEQ multiplex PCR, the TCRdb table keeps only in-frame clones and is missing some. In the table there are 450,000 to 500,000 clones, approximately 83% of which are singletons. Germline V gene data show CDR1 as SGHVS and CDR2 as FQNEAQ. The CDR3 has 16 residues. V lost 5 bases and J 0 bases, leaving 14 bases between the germline ends. The chain combines TRBV7-8 with TRBJ2-1, with D maybe TRBD2 (6 bases). This TCR was sampled from a human donor in a cohort sampled during active COVID-19. The sample consisted of peripheral blood. The CDR3 loop reads CASSTSAGSSYNEQFF. In nucleotides, the CDR3 is TGTGCCAGCAGCACCTCGGCGGGAAGCTCCTACAATGAGCAGTTCTTC.